The source of this T cell receptor beta chain is a study of T cell changes during pregnancy in multiple sclerosis. Profiling relied on immunoSEQ multiplex PCR, and the TCRdb table lists in-frame clones only, not all of them. The profile shows some 43,000 clones, roughly 88% of them singletons. This clone appeared a few times. The CDR3 runs 14 residues. CDR1 and CDR2 from the germline V gene are ENHRY and SYGVKD. The V segment lost 5 bases and the J segment 4 bases; nucleotides outside the gene matches: 6. The V and J genes are TRBV10-3 and TRBJ2-5, with TRBD1 matching 8 bases. The source is a female donor in good health, enrolled as a control in a pregnancy study. The material sequenced was peripheral blood, taken in the first trimester of pregnancy. The CDR3 loop reads CAISRKTGGETQYF. The DNA of the CDR3 is TGTGCCATCAGTCGAAAAACAGGGGGAGAGACCCAGTACTTC.